This TCR beta chain was found in a study of cytomegalovirus exposure and HLA in healthy donors. General study points: The classifier was said to identify cytomegalovirus status with high specificity and sensitivity.

Remarks on this clone: Its antigen is still unknown.

With 60 Vbeta and 13 Jbeta primers, the PCR was carried out. The method was immunoSEQ multiplex PCR; TCRdb's version includes in-frame clones alone and lacks a portion of them. The sample records about 120,000 clones, more than 75% being singletons. The sequence was collected from a woman aged 40 to 50 in good health and CMV-seropositive. The sequencing sample was made of PBMCs.

The CDR3 DNA is TGCGCCAGCAGCCCCGCCAGCGTTGGCATAACTGAAGCTTTCTTT. Translated, it gives CASSPASVGITEAFF. This chain connects TRBV5-1 to TRBJ1-1; D is unclear. Germline assignment: CDR1 SGHRS and CDR2 YFSETQ. The CDR3 loop spans 15 amino acids. V was cut by 4 bases and J by 5 bases, with 18 bases left in between.